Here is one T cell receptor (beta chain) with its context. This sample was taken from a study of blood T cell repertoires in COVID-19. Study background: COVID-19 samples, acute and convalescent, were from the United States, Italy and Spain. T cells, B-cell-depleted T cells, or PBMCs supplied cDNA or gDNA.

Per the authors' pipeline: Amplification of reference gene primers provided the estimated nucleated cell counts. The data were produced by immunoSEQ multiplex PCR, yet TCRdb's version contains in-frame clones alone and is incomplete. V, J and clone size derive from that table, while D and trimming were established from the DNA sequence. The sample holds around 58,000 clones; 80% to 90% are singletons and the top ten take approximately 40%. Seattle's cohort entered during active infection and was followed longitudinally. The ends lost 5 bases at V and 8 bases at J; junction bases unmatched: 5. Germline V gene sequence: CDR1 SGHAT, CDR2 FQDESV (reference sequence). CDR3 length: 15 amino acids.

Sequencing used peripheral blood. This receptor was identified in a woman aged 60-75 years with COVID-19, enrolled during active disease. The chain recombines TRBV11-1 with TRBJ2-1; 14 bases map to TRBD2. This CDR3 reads CASSTGLAGVDEQFF. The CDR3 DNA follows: TGTGCCAGCAGCACGGGACTAGCGGGGGTAGATGAGCAGTTCTTC. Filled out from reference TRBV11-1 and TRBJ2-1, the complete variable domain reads EAEVAQSPRYKITEKSQAVAFWCDPISGHATLYWYRQILGQGPELLVQFQDESVVDDSQLPKDRFSAERLKGVDSTLKIQPAELGDSAMYLCASSTGLAGVDEQFFGPGTRLTVL.